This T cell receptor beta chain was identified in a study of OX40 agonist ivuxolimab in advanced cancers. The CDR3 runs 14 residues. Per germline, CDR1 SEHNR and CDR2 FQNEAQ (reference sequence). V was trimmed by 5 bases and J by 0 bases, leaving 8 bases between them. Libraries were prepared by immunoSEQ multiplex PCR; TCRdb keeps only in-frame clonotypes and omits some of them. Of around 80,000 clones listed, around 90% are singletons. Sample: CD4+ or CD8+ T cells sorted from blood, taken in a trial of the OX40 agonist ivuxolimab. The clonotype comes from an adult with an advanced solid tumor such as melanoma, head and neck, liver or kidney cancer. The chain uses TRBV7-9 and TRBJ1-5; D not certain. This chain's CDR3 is CASSPSYSNQPQHF. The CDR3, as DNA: TGTGCCAGCAGCCCCTCTTATAGCAATCAGCCCCAGCATTTT.